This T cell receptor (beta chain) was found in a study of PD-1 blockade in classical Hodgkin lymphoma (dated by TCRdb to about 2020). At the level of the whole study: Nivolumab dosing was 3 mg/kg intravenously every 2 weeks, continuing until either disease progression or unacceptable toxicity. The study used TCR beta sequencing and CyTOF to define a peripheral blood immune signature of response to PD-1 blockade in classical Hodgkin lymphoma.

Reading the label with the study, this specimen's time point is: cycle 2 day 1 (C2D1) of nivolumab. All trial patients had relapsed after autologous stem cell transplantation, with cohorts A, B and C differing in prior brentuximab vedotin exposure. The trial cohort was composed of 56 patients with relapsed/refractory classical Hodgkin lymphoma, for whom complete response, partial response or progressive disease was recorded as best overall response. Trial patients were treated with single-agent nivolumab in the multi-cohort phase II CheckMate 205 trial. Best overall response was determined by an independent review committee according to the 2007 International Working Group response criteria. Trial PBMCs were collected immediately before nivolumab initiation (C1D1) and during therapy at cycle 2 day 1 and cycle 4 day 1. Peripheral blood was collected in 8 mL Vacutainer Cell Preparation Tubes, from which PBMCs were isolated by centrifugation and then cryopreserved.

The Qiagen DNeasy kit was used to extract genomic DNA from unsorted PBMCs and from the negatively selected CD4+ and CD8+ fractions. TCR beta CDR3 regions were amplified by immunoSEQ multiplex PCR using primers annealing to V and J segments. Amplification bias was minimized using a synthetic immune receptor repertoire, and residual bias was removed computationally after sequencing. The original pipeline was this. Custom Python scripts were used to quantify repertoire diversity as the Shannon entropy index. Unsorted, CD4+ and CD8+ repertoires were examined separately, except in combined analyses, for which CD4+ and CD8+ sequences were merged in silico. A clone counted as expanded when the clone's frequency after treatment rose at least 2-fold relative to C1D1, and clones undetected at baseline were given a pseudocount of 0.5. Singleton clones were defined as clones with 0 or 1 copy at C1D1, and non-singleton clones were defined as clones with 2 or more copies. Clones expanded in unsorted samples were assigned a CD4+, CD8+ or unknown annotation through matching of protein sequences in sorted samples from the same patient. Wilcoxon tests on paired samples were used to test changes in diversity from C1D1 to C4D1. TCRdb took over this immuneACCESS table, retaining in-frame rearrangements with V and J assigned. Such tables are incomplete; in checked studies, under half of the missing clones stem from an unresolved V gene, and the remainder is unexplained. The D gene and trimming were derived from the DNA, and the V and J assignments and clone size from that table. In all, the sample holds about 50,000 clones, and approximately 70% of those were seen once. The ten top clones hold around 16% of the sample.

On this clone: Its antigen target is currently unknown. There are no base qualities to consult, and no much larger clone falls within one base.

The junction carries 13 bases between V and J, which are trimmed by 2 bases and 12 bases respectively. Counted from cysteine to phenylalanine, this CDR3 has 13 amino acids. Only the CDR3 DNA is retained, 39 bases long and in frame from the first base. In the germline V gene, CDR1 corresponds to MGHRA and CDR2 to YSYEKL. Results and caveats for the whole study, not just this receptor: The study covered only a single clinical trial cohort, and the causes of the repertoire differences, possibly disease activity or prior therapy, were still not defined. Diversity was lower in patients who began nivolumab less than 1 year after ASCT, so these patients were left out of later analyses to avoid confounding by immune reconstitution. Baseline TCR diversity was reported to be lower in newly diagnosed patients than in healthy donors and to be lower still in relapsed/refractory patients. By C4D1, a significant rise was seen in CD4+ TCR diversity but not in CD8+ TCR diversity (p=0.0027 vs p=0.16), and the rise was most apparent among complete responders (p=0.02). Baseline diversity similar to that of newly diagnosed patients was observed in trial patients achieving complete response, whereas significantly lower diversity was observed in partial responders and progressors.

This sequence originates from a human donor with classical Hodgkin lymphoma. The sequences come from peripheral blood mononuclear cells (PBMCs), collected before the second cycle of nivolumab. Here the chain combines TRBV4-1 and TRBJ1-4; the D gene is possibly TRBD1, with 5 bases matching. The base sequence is TGCGCCAGCAGCCAACAAGAATCGGGACAACTGTTTTTT. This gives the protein CASSQQESGQLFF.